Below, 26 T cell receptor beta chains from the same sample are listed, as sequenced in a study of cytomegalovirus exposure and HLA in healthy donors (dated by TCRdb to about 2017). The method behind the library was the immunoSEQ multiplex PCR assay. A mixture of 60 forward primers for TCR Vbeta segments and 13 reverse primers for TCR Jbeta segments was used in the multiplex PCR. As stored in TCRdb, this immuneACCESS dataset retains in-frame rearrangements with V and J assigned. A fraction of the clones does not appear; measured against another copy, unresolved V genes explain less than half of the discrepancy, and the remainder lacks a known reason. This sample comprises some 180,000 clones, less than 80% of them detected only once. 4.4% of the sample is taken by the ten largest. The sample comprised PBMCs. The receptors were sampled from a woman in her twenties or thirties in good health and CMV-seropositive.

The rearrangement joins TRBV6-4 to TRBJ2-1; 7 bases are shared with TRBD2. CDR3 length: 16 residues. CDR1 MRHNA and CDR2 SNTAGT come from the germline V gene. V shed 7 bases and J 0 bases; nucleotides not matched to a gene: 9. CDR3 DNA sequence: TGTGCCAGCACCCCCGGCGGGGGAGGCTCCTACAATGAGCAGTTCTTC. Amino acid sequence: CASTPGGGGSYNEQFF.

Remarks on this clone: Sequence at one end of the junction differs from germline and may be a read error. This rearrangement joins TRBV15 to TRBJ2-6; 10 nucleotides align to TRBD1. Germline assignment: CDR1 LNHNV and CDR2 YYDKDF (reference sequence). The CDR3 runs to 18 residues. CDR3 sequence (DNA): TGTGCCACCAGCCGAGAGGGACAGGGGATCTCTGGGGCCAACGTCCTGACTTTC. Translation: CATSREGQGISGANVLTF.

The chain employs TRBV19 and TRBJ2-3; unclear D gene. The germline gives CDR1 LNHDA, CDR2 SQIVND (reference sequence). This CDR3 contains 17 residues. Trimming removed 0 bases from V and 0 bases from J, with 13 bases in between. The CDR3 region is CASSIDYHSPSTDTQYF. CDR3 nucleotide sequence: TGTGCCAGTAGTATAGATTACCACAGCCCTAGCACAGATACGCAGTATTTT.

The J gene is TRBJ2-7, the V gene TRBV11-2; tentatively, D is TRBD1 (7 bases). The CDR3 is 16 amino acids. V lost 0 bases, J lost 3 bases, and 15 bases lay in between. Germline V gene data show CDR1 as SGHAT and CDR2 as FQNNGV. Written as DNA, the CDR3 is TGTGCCAGCAGCTTAGATCTGAGACAGGGACTCTACGAGCAGTACTTC. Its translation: CASSLDLRQGLYEQYF.

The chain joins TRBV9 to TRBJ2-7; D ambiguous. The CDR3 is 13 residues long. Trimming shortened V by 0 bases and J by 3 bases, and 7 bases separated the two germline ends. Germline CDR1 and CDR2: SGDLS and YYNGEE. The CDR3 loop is CASSVALGYEQYF. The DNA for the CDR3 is TGTGCCAGCAGCGTAGCCCTCGGCTACGAGCAGTACTTC.

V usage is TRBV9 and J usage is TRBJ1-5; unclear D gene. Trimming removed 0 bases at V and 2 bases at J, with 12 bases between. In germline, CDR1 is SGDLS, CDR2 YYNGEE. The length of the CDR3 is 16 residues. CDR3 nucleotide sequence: TGTGCCAGCAGCGTAGGGATCCTGGGAGGCAATCAGCCCCAGCATTTT. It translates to CASSVGILGGNQPQHF.

For the CDR3, the DNA is TGCGCCAGCAGCCAAGCTCCGGGGGAGAATCAGCCCCAGCATTTT. This codes for CASSQAPGENQPQHF. This chain links TRBV4-3 with TRBJ1-5, with a tentative D call TRBD1 (5 bases). V was trimmed by 1 base and J by 4 bases, leaving 11 bases between them. The germline gives CDR1 LGHNA, CDR2 YSLEER. The CDR3 consists of 15 residues.

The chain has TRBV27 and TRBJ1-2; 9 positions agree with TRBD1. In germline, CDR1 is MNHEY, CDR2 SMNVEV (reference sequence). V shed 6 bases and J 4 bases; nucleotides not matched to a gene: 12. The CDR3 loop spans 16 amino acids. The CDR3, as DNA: TGTGCCAGCAGGAGGGGTCGACAGGGGGAGGCCTATGGCTACACCTTC. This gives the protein CASRRGRQGEAYGYTF.

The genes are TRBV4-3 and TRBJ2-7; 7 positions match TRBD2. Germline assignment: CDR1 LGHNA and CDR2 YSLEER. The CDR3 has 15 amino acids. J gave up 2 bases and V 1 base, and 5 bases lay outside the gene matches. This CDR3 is CASSQVLGGTYEQYF. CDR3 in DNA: TGCGCCAGCAGCCAAGTATTGGGGGGGACCTACGAGCAGTACTTC.

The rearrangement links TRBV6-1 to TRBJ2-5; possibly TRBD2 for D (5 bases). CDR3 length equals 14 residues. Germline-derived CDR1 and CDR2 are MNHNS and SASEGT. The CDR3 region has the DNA TGTGCAGGCAGTCGGGAAGGTTTGAAAGAGACCCAGTACTTC. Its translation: CAGSREGLKETQYF.

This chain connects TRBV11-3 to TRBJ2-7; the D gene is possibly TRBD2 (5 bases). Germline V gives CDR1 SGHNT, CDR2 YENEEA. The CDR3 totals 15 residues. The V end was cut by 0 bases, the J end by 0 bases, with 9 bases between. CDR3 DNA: TGTGCCAGCAGCTTAGATCCCGGGGTCTCCTACGAGCAGTACTTC. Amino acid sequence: CASSLDPGVSYEQYF.

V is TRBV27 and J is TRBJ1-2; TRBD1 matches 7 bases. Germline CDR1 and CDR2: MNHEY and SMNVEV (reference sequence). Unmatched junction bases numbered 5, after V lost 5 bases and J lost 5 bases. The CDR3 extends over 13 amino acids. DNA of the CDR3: TGTGCCAGCAGTCGACAGGGATTATATGGCTACACCTTC. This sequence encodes CASSRQGLYGYTF.

The CDR3 coding sequence is TGTGCCATCAGTGATCGTCAGGGTTTGACTGAAGCTTTCTTT. Amino acid sequence: CAISDRQGLTEAFF. The chain combines TRBV10-3 with TRBJ1-1; the D gene is possibly TRBD1 (5 bases). CDR1 is ENHRY and CDR2 is SYGVKD in the germline V gene. The germline V and J ends were trimmed by 3 bases and 5 bases, with 13 bases remaining between them. This CDR3 has 14 amino acids.

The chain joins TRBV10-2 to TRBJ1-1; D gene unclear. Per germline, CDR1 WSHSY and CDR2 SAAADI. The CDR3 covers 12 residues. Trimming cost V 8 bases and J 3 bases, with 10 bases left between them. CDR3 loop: CASGSMDTEAFF. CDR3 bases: TGCGCCAGCGGGAGTATGGACACTGAAGCTTTCTTT.

CDR3 nucleotide sequence: TGTGCCAGCAGTTTGTCACAGGAGAACACCGGGGAGCTGTTTTTT. It encodes CASSLSQENTGELFF. The chain joins TRBV27 to TRBJ2-2; D possibly corresponds to TRBD1 (5 bases). This CDR3 contains 15 residues. Trimming took off 3 bases at V and 1 base at J, with 9 bases between the two ends. Germline V lookup: CDR1 MNHEY, CDR2 SMNVEV (reference sequence).

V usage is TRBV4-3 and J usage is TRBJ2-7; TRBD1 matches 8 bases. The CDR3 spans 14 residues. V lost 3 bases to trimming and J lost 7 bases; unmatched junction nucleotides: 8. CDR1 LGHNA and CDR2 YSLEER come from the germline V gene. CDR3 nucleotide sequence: TGCGCCAGCAGCCAGGGACAGGCGACCGGGGAGCAGTACTTC. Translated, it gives CASSQGQATGEQYF.

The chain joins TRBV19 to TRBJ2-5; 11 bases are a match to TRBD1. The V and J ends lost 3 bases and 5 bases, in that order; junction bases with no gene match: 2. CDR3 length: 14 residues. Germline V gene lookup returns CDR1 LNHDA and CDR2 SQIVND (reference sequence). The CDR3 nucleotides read TGTGCCAGTAGTATGGACAGGGGGCCGGAGACCCAGTACTTC. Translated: CASSMDRGPETQYF.

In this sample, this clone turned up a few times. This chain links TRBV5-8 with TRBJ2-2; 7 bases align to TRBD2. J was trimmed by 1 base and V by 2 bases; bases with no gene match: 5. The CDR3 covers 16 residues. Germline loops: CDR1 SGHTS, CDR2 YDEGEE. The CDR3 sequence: CASSLLALQNTGELFF. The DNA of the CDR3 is TGTGCCAGCAGCTTACTAGCGTTACAGAACACCGGGGAGCTGTTTTTT.

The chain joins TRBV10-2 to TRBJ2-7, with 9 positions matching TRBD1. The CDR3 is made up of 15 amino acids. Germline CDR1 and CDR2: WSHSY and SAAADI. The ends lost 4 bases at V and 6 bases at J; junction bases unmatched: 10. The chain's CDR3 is CASSGPGTGSGEQYF. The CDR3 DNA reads TGCGCCAGCAGTGGGCCAGGGACAGGGAGCGGCGAGCAGTACTTC.

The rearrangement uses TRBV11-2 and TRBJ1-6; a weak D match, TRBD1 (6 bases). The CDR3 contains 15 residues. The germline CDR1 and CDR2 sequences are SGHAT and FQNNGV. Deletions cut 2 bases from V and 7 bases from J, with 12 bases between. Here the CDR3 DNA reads TGTGCCAGCAGCTTAAACCCAGGGGACAATTCACCCCTCCACTTT. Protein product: CASSLNPGDNSPLHF.

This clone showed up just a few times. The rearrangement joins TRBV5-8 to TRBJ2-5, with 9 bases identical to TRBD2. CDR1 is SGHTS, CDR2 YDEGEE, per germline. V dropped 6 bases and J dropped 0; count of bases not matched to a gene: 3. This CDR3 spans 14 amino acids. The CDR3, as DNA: TGTGCCAGCACGACTAGCGGTCACCAAGAGACCCAGTACTTC. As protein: CASTTSGHQETQYF.

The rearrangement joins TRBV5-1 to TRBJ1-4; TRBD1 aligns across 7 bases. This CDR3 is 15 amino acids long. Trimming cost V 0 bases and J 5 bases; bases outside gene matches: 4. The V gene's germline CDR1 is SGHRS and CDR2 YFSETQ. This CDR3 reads CASSLGGTENEKLFF. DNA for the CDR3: TGCGCCAGCAGCTTGGGGGGGACAGAGAATGAAAAACTGTTTTTT.

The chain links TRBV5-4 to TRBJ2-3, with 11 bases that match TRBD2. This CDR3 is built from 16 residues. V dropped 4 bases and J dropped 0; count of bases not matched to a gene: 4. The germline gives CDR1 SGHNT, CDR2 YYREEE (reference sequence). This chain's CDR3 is CASSPASGRSTDTQYF. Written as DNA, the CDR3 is TGTGCCAGCAGCCCTGCTAGCGGGAGGAGCACAGATACGCAGTATTTT.

In DNA, the CDR3 is TGCGCCAGCAGCCAAGATCTAAGAACTCAAGAGACCCAGTACTTC. Translating it yields CASSQDLRTQETQYF. V is TRBV4-1 and J is TRBJ2-5; D call uncertain. Germline values: CDR1 MGHRA, CDR2 YSYEKL. Between the trimmed V and J ends, which lost 0 bases and 2 bases, there was a span of 10 bases. The CDR3 sequence is 15 residues long.

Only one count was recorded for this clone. As DNA, the CDR3 is TGTGCCAGCAGTGCAGGGATAAGTGAGCTGTTTTTT. The encoded protein is CASSAGISELFF. The V and J genes are TRBV6-5 and TRBJ2-2, with a weak D call TRBD1 (5 bases). V was clipped by 5 bases and J by 11 bases, with 12 bases between them. Germline CDR1 and CDR2: MNHEY and SVGAGI. The CDR3 runs to 12 residues.

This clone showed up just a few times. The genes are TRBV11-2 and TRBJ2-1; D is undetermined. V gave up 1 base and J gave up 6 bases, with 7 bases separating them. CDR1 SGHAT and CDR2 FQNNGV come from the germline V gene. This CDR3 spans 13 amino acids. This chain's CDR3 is CASSLGASNEQFF. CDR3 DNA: TGTGCCAGCAGCTTAGGGGCCAGCAATGAGCAGTTCTTC.